Included here is one TCR beta chain sequence, with context. Generated by immunoSEQ multiplex PCR, the TCRdb table keeps only in-frame clones and is missing some. The data hold 1.5 million to 2.5 million clones, with about 95% observed a single time. This entry comes from a study of shared clonotypes between healthy human individuals. Naive CD8 isolation took CD45RO-negative cells positively selected for CCR7 and excluded terminally differentiated effector memory CD45RA+ cells. The germline V and J ends were trimmed by 8 bases and 3 bases, with 20 bases remaining between them. The CDR3 is 15 amino acids. The germline V gene has CDR1 SNHLY and CDR2 FYNNEI.

Sequenced input: naive CD8+ T cells sorted from blood. The origin of this receptor is a young man in good health. The chain recombines TRBV2 with TRBJ2-7; D is possibly TRBD1 (5 bases). This CDR3 reads CASEVPAGNGYEQYF. The CDR3, as DNA: TGTGCCAGCGAGGTACCTGCAGGGAATGGCTACGAGCAGTACTTC. Using reference TRBV2 and TRBJ2-7 for the parts outside the CDR3, the full variable domain is EPEVTQTPSHQVTQMGQEVILRCVPISNHLYFYWYRQILGQKVEFLVSFYNNEISEKSEIFDDQFSVERPDGSNFTLKIRSTKLEDSAMYFCASEVPAGNGYEQYFGPGTRLTVT.